Presented here are 8 T cell receptor beta chains from one specimen sequenced in a study of blood T cell repertoires in COVID-19. Clones were sequenced by immunoSEQ multiplex PCR, and TCRdb holds only the in-frame ones, with some missing. Of roughly 59,000 clones in the sample, 70% to 80% were seen once. The specimen sequenced was peripheral blood. The receptors were sampled from a man older than 75 with acute or convalescent COVID-19.

This clone was observed a single time. This chain joins TRBV21-1 and TRBJ2-7; the D call in the table, TRBD2, was not verified against the DNA. TRBV21-1 is tagged as a pseudogene. This CDR3 spans 17 amino acids. DNA of the CDR3: TGTGCCAGCAGCAAGGAGGTCAGGAGACTAGCGGTATACGAGCAGTACTTC. Translating it yields CASSKEVRRLAVYEQYF.

This clone has only one observation. The V and J genes are TRBV6-5 and TRBJ2-2; D gene uncertain. With 5 bases removed from V and 6 bases from J, the gap between germline ends came to 10 bases. The germline V gene has CDR1 MNHEY and CDR2 SVGAGI. This CDR3 comprises 13 residues. The CDR3: CASSPLPAGELFF. The CDR3 DNA reads as TGTGCCAGCAGTCCCCTCCCAGCCGGGGAGCTGTTTTTT.

The CDR3 loop is CASRWDSGSGNTIYF. The CDR3 bases are TGTGCCAGCAGGTGGGACTCCGGCTCTGGAAACACCATATATTTT. V and J are TRBV6-5 and TRBJ1-3, with D tentatively TRBD1 (5 bases). This CDR3 contains 15 residues. The germline V gene has CDR1 MNHEY and CDR2 SVGAGI. With 6 bases removed from V and 0 bases from J, the gap between germline ends came to 12 bases.

This clone was seen only a few times. The V call is TRBV30, the J call TRBJ1-3, with D maybe TRBD1 (5 bases). Trimming left V 5 bases short and J 1 base short, with 9 bases between. Germline V lookup: CDR1 GTSNPN, CDR2 SVGIG (reference sequence). CDR3 size: 13 residues. The CDR3 protein is CAWSTASGNTIYF. In DNA, the CDR3 is TGTGCCTGGTCGACAGCATCTGGAAACACCATATATTTT.

The V gene is TRBV19, the J gene TRBJ2-3, with 9 nucleotides matching TRBD2. Unmatched junction bases numbered 5, after V lost 3 bases and J lost 7 bases. The CDR3 covers 14 residues. Germline V gene lookup returns CDR1 LNHDA and CDR2 SQIVND (reference sequence). The CDR3 DNA reads TGTGCCAGTAGTATCGCGGGAGGGCCGAATACGCAGTATTTT. This codes for CASSIAGGPNTQYF. Variable domain in full (rest from reference TRBV19 and TRBJ2-3): DGGITQSPKYLFRKEGQNVTLSCEQNLNHDAMYWYRQDPGQGLRLIYYSQIVNDFQKGDIAEGYSVSREKKESFPLTVTSAQKNPTAFYLCASSIAGGPNTQYFGPGTRLTVL.

The gene calls are TRBV19 and TRBJ1-3; the D gene is possibly TRBD1 (6 bases). Germline loops: CDR1 LNHDA, CDR2 SQIVND (reference sequence). The ends were cut back, 6 bases at V and 1 base at J, with 10 bases in the middle. The CDR3 loop spans 14 amino acids. CDR3: CASRLTGSGNTIYF. CDR3 sequence (DNA): TGTGCCAGTAGACTAACAGGGTCTGGAAACACCATATATTTT.

V and J are TRBV7-2 and TRBJ2-2; 8 bases are a match to TRBD2. Germline values: CDR1 SGHTA, CDR2 FQGNSA. V shed 6 bases, J shed 1 base, and the junction held 1 base outside the gene matches. This CDR3 is built from 14 residues. The CDR3 coding sequence is TGTGCCAGCAGGCTAGCGGGGAACACCGGGGAGCTGTTTTTT. It translates to CASRLAGNTGELFF.

The CDR3: CASSSLTLLDEQFF. The CDR3 region has the DNA TGTGCCAGCAGTTCACTTACCCTCTTGGATGAGCAGTTCTTC. The gene calls are TRBV28 and TRBJ2-1; D gene unclear. The CDR3 spans 14 residues. The V gene lost 4 bases and the J gene lost 8 bases, with 15 bases spanning the gap. Germline V CDR1 and CDR2: MDHEN, SYDVKM.